This paragraph covers one T cell receptor beta chain sequence. The CDR3 is 14 residues long. The V and J ends lost 3 bases and 2 bases, in that order; junction bases with no gene match: 3. Germline values: CDR1 KGHDR, CDR2 SFDVKD. These data come from a study of T cell responses to AZD1222 COVID-19 vaccine. Data came from immunoSEQ multiplex PCR; TCRdb stores just in-frame clones and leaves some out. The repertoire holds roughly 90,000 clones, approximately 89% seen once, with about 5.2% in the top ten. The sample here was peripheral blood, taken 28 days after the second AZD1222 dose. This sequence originates from an adult who received the AZD1222 COVID-19 vaccine. The V and J genes are TRBV24-1 and TRBJ2-7; TRBD1 matches 7 bases. CDR3 protein: CATSDRTGTYEQYF. The CDR3 region has the DNA TGTGCCACCAGTGATAGGACAGGAACCTACGAGCAGTACTTC.